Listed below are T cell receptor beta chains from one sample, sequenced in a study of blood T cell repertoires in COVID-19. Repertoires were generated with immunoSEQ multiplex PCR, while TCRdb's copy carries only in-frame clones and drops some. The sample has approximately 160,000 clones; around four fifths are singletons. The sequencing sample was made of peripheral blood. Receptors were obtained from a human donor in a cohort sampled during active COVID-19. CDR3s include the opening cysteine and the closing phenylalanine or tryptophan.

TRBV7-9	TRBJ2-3	CASNPLSDTQYF
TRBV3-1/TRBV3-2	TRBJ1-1	CASSPDRGRGGPRDTEAFF
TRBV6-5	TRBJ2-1	CASRGLAGGDEQFF
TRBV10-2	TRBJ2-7	CASRSGPNYEQYF
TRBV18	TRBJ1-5	CASSGRSDQPQHF
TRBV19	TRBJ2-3	CASSAGPGQGTDTQYF
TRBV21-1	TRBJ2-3	CASSKERSASGMCDTDTQYF
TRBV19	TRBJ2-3	CASSRLAGRGTDTQYF
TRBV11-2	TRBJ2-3	CASSYSSGPLTDTQYF
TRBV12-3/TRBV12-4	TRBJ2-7	CASIKQGAREQYF
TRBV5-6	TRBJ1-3	CASSSWTRGGGNTIYF
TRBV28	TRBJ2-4	CASMTSGVLAKNIQYF
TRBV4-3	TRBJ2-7	CASSPNPFGSEQYF
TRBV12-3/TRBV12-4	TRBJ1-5	CASSLGTGRHF
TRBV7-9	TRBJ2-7	CASSLNTGRQGQYF
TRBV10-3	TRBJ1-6	CAISESRGSFSPLHF
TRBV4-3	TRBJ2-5	CASSPQGSREETQYF
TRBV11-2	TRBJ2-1	CASSLIRLAGWEQFF
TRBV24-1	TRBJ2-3	CATSNRGADTQYF
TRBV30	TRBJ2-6	CAAAVSGANVLTF
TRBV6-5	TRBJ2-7	CASRALRSVYEQYF
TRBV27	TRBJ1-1	CASSSPGGVSTEAFF
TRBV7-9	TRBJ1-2	CASSPGQGDGYTF
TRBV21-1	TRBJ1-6	CASSVTGGTYNSPLHF
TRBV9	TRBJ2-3	CASSVVGWGGTDTQYF
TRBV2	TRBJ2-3	CASSDVQRSTDTQYF
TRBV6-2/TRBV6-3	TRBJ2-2	CASSSGTHLAGGPGTGELFF
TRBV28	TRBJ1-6	CASSMRTGTAVNSPLHF
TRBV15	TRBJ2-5	CATSREGTSGVKTQYF
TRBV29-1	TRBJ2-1	CSVKNSGSGSNEQFF
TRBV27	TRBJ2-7	CASSLLGRGPYEQYF
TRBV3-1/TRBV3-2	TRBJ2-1	CASSRVITGTGVEQFF
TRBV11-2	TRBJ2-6	CASSQAAGSSGANVLTF
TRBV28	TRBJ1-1	CASRPGTANTEAFF
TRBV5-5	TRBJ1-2	CASSHQGTPDGYTF
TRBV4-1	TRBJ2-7	CASSVRDSHSYEQYF
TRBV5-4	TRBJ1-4	CASSSPGTANEKLFF
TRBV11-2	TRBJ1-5	CASSLTFYSNQPQHF
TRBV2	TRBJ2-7	CASSDPAGDSYEQYF
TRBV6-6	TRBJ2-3	CASRTEGSTDTQYF
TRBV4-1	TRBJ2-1	CASSQDPITSASSYNEQFF
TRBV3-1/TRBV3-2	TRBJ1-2	CASSQGGGAMYGYTF